This T cell receptor beta chain is drawn from a study of tumor-infiltrating lymphocytes in primary liver carcinoma. Regarding the study as a whole: Compared with tumor region pairs, tumor-adjacent and tumor-blood pairs overlapped less.

Co-extraction yielded RNA and DNA from around 20-30 mg of unsorted bulk tissue. The V end was cut by 2 bases, the J end by 4 bases, with 10 bases between. The CDR3 totals 13 residues. In germline, CDR1 is GTSNPN, CDR2 SVGIG (reference sequence). TCR beta cDNA was reverse-transcribed from 500 ng of total RNA. The reaction used a constant-region primer and ProtoScript II reverse transcriptase. A slightly modified ARM-PCR protocol with three nested multiplex PCR rounds produced these TCR beta libraries. Running around 9 cycles apiece, the first two PCR rounds relied on TRBV1-TRBV30 forward primers together with a C-beta reverse primer. TCRdb re-analysed the multiplex PCR reads in MiXCR, keeping a single row per CDR3 protein. The sample holds roughly 49,000 distinct CDR3 sequences; 70% to 80% are singletons and the top ten take roughly a quarter. This clonotype was observed many times. Its antigen is unknown.

V usage is TRBV30 and J usage is TRBJ2-3; a weak D match, TRBD1 (6 bases). Material: liver tumor tissue from sampling region 5. Regarding subset: tumor region T5, tumor centre. This TCR derives from a man between 35 and 55 years old with primary liver carcinoma and hepatitis B virus infection. The CDR3 bases are TGTGCCTGGAGTACAGGGTACCCAGATACGCAGTATTTT. It specifies CAWSTGYPDTQYF.